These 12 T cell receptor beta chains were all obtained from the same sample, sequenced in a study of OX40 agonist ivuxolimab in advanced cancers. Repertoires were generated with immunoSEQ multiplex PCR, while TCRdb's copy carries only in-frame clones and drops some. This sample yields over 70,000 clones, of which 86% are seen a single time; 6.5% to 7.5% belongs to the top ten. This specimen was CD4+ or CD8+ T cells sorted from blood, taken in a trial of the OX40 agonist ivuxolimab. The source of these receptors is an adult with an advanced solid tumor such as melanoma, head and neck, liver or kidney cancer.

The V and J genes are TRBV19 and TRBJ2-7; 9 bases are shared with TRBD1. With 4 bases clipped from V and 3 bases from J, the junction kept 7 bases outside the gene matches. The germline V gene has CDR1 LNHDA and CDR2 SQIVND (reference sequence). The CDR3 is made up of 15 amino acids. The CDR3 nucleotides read TGTGCCAGTAGTACCAAGGGACAGGGAGACTACGAGCAGTACTTC. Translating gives CASSTKGQGDYEQYF.

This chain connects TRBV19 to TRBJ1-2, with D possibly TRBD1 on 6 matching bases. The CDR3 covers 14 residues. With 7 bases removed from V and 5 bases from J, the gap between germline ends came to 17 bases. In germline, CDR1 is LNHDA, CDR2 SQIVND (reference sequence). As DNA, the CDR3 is TGTGCCAGTATGAAACAGGGCAGCCTTTATGGCTACACCTTC. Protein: CASMKQGSLYGYTF.

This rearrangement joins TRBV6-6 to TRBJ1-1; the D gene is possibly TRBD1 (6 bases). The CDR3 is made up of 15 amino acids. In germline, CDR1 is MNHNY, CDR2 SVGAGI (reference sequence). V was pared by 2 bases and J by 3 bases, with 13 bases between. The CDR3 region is CASSYRRGGDTEAFF. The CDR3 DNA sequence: TGTGCCAGCAGTTACCGGAGAGGGGGAGACACTGAAGCTTTCTTT.

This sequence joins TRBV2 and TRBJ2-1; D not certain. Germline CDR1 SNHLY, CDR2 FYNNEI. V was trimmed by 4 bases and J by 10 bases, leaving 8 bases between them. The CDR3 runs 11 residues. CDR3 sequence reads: CASSVGWEQFF. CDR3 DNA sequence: TGTGCCAGCAGTGTAGGCTGGGAGCAGTTCTTC.

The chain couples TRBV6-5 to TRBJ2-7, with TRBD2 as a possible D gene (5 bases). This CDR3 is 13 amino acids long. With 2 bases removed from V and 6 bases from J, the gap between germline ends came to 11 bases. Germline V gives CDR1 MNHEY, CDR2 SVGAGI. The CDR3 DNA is TGTGCCAGCAGTTACCTCGACGGAGGCGAGCAGTACTTC. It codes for CASSYLDGGEQYF.

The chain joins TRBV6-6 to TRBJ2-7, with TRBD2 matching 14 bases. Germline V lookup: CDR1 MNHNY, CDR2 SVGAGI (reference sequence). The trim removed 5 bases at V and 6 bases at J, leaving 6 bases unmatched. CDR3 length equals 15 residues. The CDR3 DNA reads TGTGCCAGCAGTCCCACCGGGACTAGCGGGAGCGAGCAGTACTTC. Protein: CASSPTGTSGSEQYF.

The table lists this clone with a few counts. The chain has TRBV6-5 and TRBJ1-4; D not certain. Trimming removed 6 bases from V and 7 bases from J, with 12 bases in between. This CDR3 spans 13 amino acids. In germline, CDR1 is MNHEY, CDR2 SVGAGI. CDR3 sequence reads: CASSLDITEKLFF. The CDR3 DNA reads TGTGCCAGCAGCTTAGACATAACTGAAAAACTGTTTTTT.

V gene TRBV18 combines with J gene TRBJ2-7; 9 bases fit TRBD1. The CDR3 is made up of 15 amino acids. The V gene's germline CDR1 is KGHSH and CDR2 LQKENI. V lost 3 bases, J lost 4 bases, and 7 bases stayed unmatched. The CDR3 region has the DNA TGTGCCAGCTCACCGACTACAGGGGGCTTATACGAGCAGTACTTC. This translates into CASSPTTGGLYEQYF.

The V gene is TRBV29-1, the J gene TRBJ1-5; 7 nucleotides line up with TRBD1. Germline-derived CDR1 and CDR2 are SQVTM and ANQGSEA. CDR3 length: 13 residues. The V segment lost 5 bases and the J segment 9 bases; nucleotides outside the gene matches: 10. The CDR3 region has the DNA TGCAGCGTTCGCCGGGACAGTATGACGCCCCAGCATTTT. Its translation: CSVRRDSMTPQHF.

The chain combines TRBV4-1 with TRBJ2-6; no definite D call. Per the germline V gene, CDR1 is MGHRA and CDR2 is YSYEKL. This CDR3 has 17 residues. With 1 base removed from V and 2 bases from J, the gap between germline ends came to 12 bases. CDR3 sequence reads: CASSQGLSATGANVLTF. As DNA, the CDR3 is TGCGCCAGCAGCCAAGGGTTGTCGGCAACTGGGGCCAACGTCCTGACTTTC.

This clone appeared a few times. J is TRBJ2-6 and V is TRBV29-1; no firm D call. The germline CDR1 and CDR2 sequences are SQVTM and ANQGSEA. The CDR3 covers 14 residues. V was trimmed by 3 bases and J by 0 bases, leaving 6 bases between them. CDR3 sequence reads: CSVDESSGANVLTF. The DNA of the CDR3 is TGCAGCGTTGATGAGAGCTCTGGGGCCAACGTCCTGACTTTC.

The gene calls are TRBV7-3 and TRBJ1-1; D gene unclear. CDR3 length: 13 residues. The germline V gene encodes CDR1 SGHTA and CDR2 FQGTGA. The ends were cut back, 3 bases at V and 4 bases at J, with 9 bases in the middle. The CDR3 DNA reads TGTGCCAGCAGCTTTCTAATCTCCACTGAAGCTTTCTTT. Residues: CASSFLISTEAFF.